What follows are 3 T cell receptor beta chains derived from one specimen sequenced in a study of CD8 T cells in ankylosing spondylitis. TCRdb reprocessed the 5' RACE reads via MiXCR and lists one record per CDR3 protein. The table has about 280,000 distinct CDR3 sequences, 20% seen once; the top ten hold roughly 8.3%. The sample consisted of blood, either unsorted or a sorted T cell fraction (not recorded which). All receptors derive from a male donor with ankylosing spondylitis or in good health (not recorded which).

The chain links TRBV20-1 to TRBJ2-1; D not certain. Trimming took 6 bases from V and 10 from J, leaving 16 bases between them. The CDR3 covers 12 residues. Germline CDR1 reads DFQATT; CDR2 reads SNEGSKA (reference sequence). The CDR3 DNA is TGCAGTGCATCGACTTTAGCAGAAGAGCAGTTCTTC. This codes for CSASTLAEEQFF.

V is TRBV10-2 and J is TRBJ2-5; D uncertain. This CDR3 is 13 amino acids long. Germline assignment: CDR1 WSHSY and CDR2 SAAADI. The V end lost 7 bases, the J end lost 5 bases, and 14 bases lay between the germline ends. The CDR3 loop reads CASKLTAMETQYF. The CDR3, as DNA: TGCGCCAGCAAACTGACTGCGATGGAGACCCAGTACTTC.

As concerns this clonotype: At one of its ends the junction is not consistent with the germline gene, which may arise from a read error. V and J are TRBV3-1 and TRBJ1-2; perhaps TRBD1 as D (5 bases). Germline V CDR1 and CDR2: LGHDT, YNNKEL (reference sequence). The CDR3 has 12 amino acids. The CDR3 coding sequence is TGCGCCAGCAGCCAAGGGGTAAATGGCTACACCTTC. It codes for CASSQGVNGYTF.